This TCR beta chain was recovered during a study of cytomegalovirus exposure and HLA in healthy donors. With respect to this clone: Antigen unknown.

Notes on the study in general: Reports indicate that TCR beta sequences accurately predicted the HLA-A and HLA-B alleles of most subjects. Presence/absence analysis assumed near-uniform sequencing depth across donors. Equally common other TCR beta chains were less clonally expanded than HLA-associated ones, a later analysis found. A prior analysis recorded that most TCR beta V segments were productive about 87% or about 30% of the time.

The primer mix had 60 Vbeta and 13 Jbeta primers. The method was immunoSEQ multiplex PCR; TCRdb's version includes in-frame clones alone and lacks a portion of them. The sample lists about 170,000 clones; around four fifths were seen once. The ends were cut back, 6 bases at V and 2 bases at J, with 16 bases in the middle. CDR3 length equals 15 residues. The germline V gene has CDR1 MNHEY and CDR2 SVGAGI. The sequencing sample was made of PBMCs. The V gene is TRBV6-5, the J gene TRBJ1-1, with a tentative D call TRBD1 (5 bases). The TCR sequence derives from a female donor in good health and CMV-seronegative. CDR3: CASRAVGGINTEAFF. In DNA form, the CDR3 reads TGTGCCAGCAGGGCCGTGGGGGGGATTAACACTGAAGCTTTCTTT.